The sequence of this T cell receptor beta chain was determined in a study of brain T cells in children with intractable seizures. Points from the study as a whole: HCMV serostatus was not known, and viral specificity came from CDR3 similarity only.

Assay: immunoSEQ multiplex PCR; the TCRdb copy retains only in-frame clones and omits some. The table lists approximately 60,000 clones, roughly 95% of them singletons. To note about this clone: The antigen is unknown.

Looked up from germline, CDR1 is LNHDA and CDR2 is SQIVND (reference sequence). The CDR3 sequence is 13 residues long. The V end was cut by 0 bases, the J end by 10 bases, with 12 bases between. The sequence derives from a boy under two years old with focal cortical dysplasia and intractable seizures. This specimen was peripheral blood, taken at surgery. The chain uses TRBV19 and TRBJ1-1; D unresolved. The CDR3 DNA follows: TGTGCCAGTAGTATAGATCCGGTAGTGGCAGCTTTCTTT. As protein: CASSIDPVVAAFF.